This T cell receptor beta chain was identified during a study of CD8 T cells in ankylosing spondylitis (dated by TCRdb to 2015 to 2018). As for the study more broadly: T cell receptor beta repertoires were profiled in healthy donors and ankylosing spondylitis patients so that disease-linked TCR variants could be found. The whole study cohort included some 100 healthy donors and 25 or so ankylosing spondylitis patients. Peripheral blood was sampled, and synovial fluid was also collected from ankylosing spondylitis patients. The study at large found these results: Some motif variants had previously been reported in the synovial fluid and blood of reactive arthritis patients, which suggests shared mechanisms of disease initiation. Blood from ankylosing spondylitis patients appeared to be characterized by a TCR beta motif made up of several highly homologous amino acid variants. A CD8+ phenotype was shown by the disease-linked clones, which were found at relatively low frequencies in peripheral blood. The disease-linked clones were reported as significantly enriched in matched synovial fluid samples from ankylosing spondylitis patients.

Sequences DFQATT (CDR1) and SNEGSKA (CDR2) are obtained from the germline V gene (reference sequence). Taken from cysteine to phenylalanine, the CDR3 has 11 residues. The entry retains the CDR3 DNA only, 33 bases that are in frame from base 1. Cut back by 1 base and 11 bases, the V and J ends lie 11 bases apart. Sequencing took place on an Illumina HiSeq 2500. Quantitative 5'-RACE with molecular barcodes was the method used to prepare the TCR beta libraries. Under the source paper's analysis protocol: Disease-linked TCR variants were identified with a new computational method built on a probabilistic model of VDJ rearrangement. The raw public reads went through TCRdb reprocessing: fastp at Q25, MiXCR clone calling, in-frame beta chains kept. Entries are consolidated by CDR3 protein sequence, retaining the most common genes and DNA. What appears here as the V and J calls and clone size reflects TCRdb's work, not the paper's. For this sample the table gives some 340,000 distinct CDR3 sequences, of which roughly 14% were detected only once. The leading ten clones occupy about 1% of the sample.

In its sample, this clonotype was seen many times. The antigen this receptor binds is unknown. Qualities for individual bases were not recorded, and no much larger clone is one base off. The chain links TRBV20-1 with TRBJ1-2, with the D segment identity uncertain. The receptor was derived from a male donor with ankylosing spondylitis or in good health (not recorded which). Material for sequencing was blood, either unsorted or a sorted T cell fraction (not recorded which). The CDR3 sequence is CSARAGQAYTF. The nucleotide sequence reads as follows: TGCAGTGCTAGAGCGGGCCAGGCTTACACCTTC.